This TCR beta chain is drawn from a study of PD-1 blockade in classical Hodgkin lymphoma. Whole-study results and caveats: Unlike CD8+ TCR diversity, which did not rise significantly by C4D1, CD4+ TCR diversity did. Relative to healthy donors, newly diagnosed patients reportedly had lower baseline TCR diversity, which was reported as lower still in relapsed/refractory patients. The authors have not defined what causes the repertoire differences, possibly disease activity or prior therapy. Whoever responded completely had baseline diversity much like that seen in newly diagnosed patients.

Comments on this clone: Its antigen is unknown.

Time point indicated: cycle 4 day 1 (C4D1), after more than 5 weeks of nivolumab. Exposure to brentuximab vedotin varied, and each patient had relapsed following autologous stem cell transplantation. Sequencing was performed with immunoSEQ multiplex PCR; in TCRdb, only in-frame clones are kept and a portion is missing. The sample records about 94,000 clones, just over 90% being singletons. Germline CDR1 LGHNT, CDR2 FRNRAP. CDR3 length equals 16 residues. V lost 2 bases to trimming and J lost 0 bases, with 10 bases between them. The chain is built from TRBV12-5 and TRBJ2-2; possible D gene TRBD1, 6 bases. The TCR comes from a human donor with classical Hodgkin lymphoma. Sequencing was performed on peripheral blood mononuclear cells (PBMCs), taken before the fourth cycle of nivolumab. The CDR3 loop reads CASGLIGTTNTGELFF. In DNA, the CDR3 is TGTGCTAGTGGTTTGATCGGGACAACGAACACCGGGGAGCTGTTTTTT.